This TCR beta chain originates from a study of blood T cell repertoires in COVID-19. Study background: Spain, Italy and the United States supplied samples that represented acute and convalescent COVID-19. T cells, B-cell-depleted T cells, or PBMCs provided the cDNA or gDNA that served as material.

The authors' processing: Amplified reference gene primers provided the basis for estimating nucleated cell counts. Produced via immunoSEQ multiplex PCR; TCRdb's table is partial and in-frame only. V, J and clone size are taken as reported in that table, and D and trimming were inferred from the DNA itself. Of about 93,000 clones listed, roughly nine tenths were seen once; the top ten hold around 1.5%. The CDR3 has 14 residues. J was trimmed by 4 bases and V by 6 bases; bases with no gene match: 6. The germline V gene encodes CDR1 LGHNT and CDR2 FRNRAP. The TCR was taken from a human donor with active COVID-19. The donor label of this sample is uncertain. The material sequenced was peripheral blood. This rearrangement joins TRBV12-5 to TRBJ1-5; TRBD1 matches at 7 bases. As DNA, the CDR3 is TGTGCTAGTGGGGACCCAGGGGGTAATCAGCCCCAGCATTTT. Translating gives CASGDPGGNQPQHF.